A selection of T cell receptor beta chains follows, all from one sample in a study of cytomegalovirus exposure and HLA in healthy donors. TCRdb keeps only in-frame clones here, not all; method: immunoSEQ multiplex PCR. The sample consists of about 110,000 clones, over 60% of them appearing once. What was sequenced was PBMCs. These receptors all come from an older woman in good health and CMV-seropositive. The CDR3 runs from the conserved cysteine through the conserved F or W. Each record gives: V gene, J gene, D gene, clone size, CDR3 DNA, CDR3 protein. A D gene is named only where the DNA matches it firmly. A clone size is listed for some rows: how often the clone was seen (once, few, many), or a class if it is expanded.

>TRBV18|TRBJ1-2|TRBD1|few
TGTGCCAGCTCACCGTCGACAGGGGGTATCCGGTATGGCTACACCTTC
CASSPSTGGIRYGYTF
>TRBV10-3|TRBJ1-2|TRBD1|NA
TGTGCCATCAGTGAGGAAGGAGGTACAGGGGCGATGGATGGCTACACCTTC
CAISEEGGTGAMDGYTF
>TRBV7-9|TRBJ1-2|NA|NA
TGTGCCAGCAGCCTCCAACGAGTTCAGGGCTATGGCTACACCTTC
CASSLQRVQGYGYTF
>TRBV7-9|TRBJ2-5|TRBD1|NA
TGTGCCAGCAGCTTGGGACAGCAACCCGGGGAGCAGTACTTC
CASSLGQQPGEQYF
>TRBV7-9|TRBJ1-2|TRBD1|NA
TGTGCCAGCAGCCCCCGCGGGACAGGGGTCCATGGCTACACCTTC
CASSPRGTGVHGYTF
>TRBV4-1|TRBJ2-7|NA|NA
TGCGCCAGCAGCCAAGAACGCCTCTCCTACGAGCAGTACTTC
CASSQERLSYEQYF
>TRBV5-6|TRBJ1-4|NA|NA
TGTGCCAGCAGCTTGGATCCGGGAGACTCCTTCGGGGAACTGTTTTTT
CASSLDPGDSFGELFF
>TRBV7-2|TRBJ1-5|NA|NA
TGTGCCAGCAGCTCGGGGTATAGAAATAGCAATCAGCCCCAGCATTTT
CASSSGYRNSNQPQHF
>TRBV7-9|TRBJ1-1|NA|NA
TGTGCCAGCAGCCATGGACAGCGGAACACTGAAGCTTTCTTT
CASSHGQRNTEAFF
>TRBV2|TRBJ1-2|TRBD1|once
TGTGCCAGCAGTGAGGACAGGAGGTCTGGCTACACCTTC
CASSEDRRSGYTF
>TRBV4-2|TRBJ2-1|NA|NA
TGTGCCAGCAGCCAGGAGCTAGAGCAGTTCTTC
CASSQELEQFF
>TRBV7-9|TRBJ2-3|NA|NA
TGTGCCAGCAGCTTTGGGGGGGCTACAGATACGCAGTATTTT
CASSFGGATDTQYF
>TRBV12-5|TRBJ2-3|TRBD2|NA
TGTGCTAGTGGTGGACTAGCGGGATATGCAGATACGCAGTATTTT
CASGGLAGYADTQYF
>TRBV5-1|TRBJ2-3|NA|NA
TGTGCCAGCAGCTCCGCGGGTGATACGCAGTATTTT
CASSSAGDTQYF
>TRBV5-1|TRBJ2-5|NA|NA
TGCGCCAGCAGCTTGGGACAGGCCCCATTTGAGACCCAGTACTTC
CASSLGQAPFETQYF
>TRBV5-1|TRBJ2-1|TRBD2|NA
TGCGCCAGCAGCTCGGGACTAGCGGGAGGACAGCAGTTCTTC
CASSSGLAGGQQFF
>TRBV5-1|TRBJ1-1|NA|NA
TGCGCCAGCAGCCCAAACAGGATTGGGACTGAAGCTTTCTTT
CASSPNRIGTEAFF
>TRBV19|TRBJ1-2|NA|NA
TGTGCCAGTAGTATAGTCTCGGGGTTTTCTGGCTACACCTTC
CASSIVSGFSGYTF
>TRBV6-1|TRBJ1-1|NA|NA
TGTGCTCTCAGGGGACCTAACACTGAAGCTTTCTTT
CALRGPNTEAFF
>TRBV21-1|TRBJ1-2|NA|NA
TGTGCCAGCAGCCCAGGTCAGGGGGCCTGGTATGGCTACACCTTC
CASSPGQGAWYGYTF
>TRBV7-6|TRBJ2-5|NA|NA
TGTGCCAGCAGCTTAGGTGCGGGACAAGAGACCCAGTACTTC
CASSLGAGQETQYF
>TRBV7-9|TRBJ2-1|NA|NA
TGTTCCAGCAGCCCACCTACTTCTTTGGCTAGCGATTACAATGAGCAGTTCTTC
CSSSPPTSLASDYNEQFF